This TCR beta chain was observed in a study of memory CD4+ T cells and cytomegalovirus serostatus. Study overall: Donors were healthy Belgian adults, 10 or so CMV seropositive and about 24 seronegative.

A note on this clone: The antigen remains undetermined.

Findings and caveats of the study: Suggested: most of the CMV-linked TCR signature lies in CD4+ memory cells.

The sort gate was single viable CD3+CD4+CD8-CD45RO+ cells for memory CD4+ T cells. J gave up 6 bases and V 5 bases, and 9 bases lay outside the gene matches. CDR1 SGHRS and CDR2 YFSETQ come from the germline V gene. This CDR3 is 14 amino acids long. Sequencing used immunoSEQ multiplex PCR; TCRdb keeps in-frame clones, though not all of them. The sample consists of approximately 50,000 clones, around three quarters of them appearing once. The V and J genes are TRBV5-1 and TRBJ1-2, with TRBD1 matching 8 bases. Material for sequencing was memory CD4+ T cells from blood. The sequence derives from an adult in good health and CMV-seropositive. The CDR3 loop reads CASRPDRGFNGYTF. The CDR3 DNA sequence: TGCGCCAGCAGACCCGACAGGGGATTTAATGGCTACACCTTC.